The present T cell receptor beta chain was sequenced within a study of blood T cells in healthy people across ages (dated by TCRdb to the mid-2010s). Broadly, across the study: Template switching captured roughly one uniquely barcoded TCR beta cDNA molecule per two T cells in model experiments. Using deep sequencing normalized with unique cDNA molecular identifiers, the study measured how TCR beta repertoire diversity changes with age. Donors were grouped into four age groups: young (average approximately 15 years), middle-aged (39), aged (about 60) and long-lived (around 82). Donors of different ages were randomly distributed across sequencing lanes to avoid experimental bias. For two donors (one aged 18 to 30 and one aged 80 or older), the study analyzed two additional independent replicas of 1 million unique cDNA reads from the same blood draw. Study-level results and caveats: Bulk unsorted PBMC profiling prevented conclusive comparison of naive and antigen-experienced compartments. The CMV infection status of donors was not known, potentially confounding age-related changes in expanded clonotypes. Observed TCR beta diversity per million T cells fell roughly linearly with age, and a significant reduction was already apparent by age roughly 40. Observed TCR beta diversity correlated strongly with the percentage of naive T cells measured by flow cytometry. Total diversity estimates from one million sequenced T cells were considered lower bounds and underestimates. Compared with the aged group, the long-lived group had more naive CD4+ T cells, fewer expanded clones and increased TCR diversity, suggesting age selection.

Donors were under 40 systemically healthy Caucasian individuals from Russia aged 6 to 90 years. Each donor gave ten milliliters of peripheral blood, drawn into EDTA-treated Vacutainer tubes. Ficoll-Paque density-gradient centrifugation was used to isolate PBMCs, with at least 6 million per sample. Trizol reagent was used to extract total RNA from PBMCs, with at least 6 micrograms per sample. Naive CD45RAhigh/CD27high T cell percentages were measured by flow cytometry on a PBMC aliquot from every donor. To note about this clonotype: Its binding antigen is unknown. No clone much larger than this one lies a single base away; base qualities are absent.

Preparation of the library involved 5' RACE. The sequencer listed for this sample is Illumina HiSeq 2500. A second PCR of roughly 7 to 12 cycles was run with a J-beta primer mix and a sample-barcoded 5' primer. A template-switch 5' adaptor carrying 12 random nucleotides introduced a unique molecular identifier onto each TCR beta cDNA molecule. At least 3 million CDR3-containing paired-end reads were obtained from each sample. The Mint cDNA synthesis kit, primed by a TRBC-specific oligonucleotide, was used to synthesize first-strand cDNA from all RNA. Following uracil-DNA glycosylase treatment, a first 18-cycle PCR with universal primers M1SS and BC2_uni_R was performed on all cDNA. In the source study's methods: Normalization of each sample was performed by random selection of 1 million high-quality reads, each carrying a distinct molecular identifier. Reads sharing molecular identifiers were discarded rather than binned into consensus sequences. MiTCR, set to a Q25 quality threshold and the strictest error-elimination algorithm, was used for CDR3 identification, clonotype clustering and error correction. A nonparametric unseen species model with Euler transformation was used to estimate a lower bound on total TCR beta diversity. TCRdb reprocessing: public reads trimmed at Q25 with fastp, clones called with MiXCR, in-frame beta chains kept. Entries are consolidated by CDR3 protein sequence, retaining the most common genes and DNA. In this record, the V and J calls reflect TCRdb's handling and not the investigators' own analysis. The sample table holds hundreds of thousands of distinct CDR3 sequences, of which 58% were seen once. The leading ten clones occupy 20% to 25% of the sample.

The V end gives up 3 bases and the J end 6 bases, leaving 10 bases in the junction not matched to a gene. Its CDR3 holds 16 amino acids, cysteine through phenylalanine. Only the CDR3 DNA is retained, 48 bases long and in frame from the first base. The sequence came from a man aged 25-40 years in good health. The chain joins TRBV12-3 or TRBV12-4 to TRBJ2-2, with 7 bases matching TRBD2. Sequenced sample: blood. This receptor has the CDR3 CASSFSAGADAGELFF. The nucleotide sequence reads TGTGCCAGCAGTTTCAGTGCGGGAGCGGATGCCGGGGAGCTGTTTTTT.